Below are 9 T cell receptor beta chains sequenced from a single sample in a study of T cell responses to AZD1222 COVID-19 vaccine. Generated by immunoSEQ multiplex PCR, the TCRdb table keeps only in-frame clones and is missing some. Here the sample spans tens of thousands of clones, around three quarters being singletons. This sample comprised peripheral blood, obtained 28 days after the second AZD1222 dose. The receptors shown here come from an adult who received the AZD1222 COVID-19 vaccine.

J is TRBJ2-1 and V is TRBV6-5, with unresolved D. Germline V gene lookup returns CDR1 MNHEY and CDR2 SVGAGI. The ends were cut back, 2 bases at V and 9 bases at J, with 11 bases in the middle. This CDR3 region has 13 residues. The CDR3 reads CASSYKVVGEQFF. In DNA, the CDR3 is TGTGCCAGCAGTTACAAGGTAGTTGGTGAGCAGTTCTTC.

This sequence joins TRBV28 and TRBJ2-7; 7 nucleotides align to TRBD2. Germline V gives CDR1 MDHEN, CDR2 SYDVKM. The CDR3 has 14 amino acids. Trimming cost V 6 bases and J 3 bases; bases outside gene matches: 8. CDR3 bases: TGTGCCAGCAGCCCACCCGGCGGGGGCTACGAGCAGTACTTC. This encodes CASSPPGGGYEQYF. The complete variable domain, with remaining parts taken from reference TRBV28 and TRBJ2-7, reads DVKVTQSSRYLVKRTGEKVFLECVQDMDHENMFWYRQDPGLGLRLIYFSYDVKMKEKGDIPEGYSVSREKKERFSLILESASTNQTSMYLCASSPPGGGYEQYFGPGTRLTVT.

This clone was seen only once. The V gene is TRBV2, the J gene TRBJ2-5; no clear D. Germline values: CDR1 SNHLY, CDR2 FYNNEI. The CDR3 runs 14 residues. V was pared by 4 bases and J by 5 bases, with 14 bases between. The CDR3 sequence: CASSAGASRETQYF. The CDR3 nucleotides read TGTGCCAGCAGTGCGGGTGCTAGTCGGGAGACCCAGTACTTC.

V is TRBV7-6 and J is TRBJ2-1; TRBD2 matches at 13 bases. The ends lost 5 bases at V and 8 bases at J; junction bases unmatched: 12. CDR1 is SGHVS, CDR2 FNYEAQ, per germline. There are 17 residues in the CDR3. CDR3 coding DNA: TGTGCCAGCAGCACCCGACGGACTAGCGGGAGTTTCGATGAGCAGTTCTTC. This encodes CASSTRRTSGSFDEQFF.

The chain couples TRBV19 to TRBJ2-1; the D is unclear. Trimming pared 3 bases from V and 4 bases from J, leaving 13 bases between. The length of the CDR3 is 15 residues. Germline loops: CDR1 LNHDA, CDR2 SQIVND (reference sequence). CDR3 DNA sequence: TGTGCCAGTAGTATTATACCGGGTTCATACAATGAGCAGTTCTTC. It specifies CASSIIPGSYNEQFF.

The DNA of the CDR3 is TGTGCCAGCAGCCCCCGGGACAGGGGAGGGAGAGAGCAGTACTTC. Residues: CASSPRDRGGREQYF. The chain links TRBV13 to TRBJ2-7, with TRBD1 matching over 10 bases. The V gene's germline CDR1 is PRHDT and CDR2 FYEKMQ (reference sequence). V dropped 5 bases and J dropped 7; count of bases not matched to a gene: 11. This CDR3 region has 15 residues.

The chain is built from TRBV19 and TRBJ1-2; tentatively, D is TRBD1 (5 bases). This CDR3 is 12 amino acids long. Trimming removed 6 bases at V and 8 bases at J, with 13 bases between. Germline V gene sequence: CDR1 LNHDA, CDR2 SQIVND (reference sequence). CDR3 in DNA: TGTGCCAGTAGGCGAGGGGCCGGGGGCTACACCTTC. As protein: CASRRGAGGYTF.

V is TRBV6-7 and J is TRBJ2-2; TRBD1 aligns across 7 bases. TRBV6-7 is assigned to the ORF class and has an uncertain function. The CDR3 is made up of 14 amino acids. J gave up 4 bases and V 2 bases, and 1 base lay outside the gene matches. CDR3 protein: CASSYTGATGELFF. The CDR3, as DNA: TGTGCCAGCAGTTACACAGGGGCCACCGGGGAGCTGTTTTTT.

This clone was seen a single time. The J gene is TRBJ2-2, the V gene TRBV18; the D is unclear. Per the germline V gene, CDR1 is KGHSH and CDR2 is LQKENI. V was clipped by 1 base and J by 4 bases, with 4 bases between them. The CDR3 loop spans 13 amino acids. The chain's CDR3 is CASSPQPTGELFF. The CDR3 DNA reads as TGTGCCAGCTCACCACAACCCACCGGGGAGCTGTTTTTT.